One sample yielded the 15 T cell receptor beta chains listed below, sequenced in a study of T cells in Graves' hyperthyroidism and ophthalmopathy. Amplification of TCR beta CDR3 regions used RNA as the template. Using the HTBI primer set, a first-round RT-PCR was run on the TCR CDR3. From the multiplex PCR reads, TCRdb called clonotypes with MiXCR, one entry per CDR3 protein. This table has about 270,000 distinct CDR3 sequences, around 20% appearing once. The sequencing input was blood. These receptors all stem from a man aged 30-40 years with Graves' ophthalmopathy.

This clonotype was counted only a few times. The DNA of the CDR3 is TGTGCCAGCAGTTCCCGATGGACTAGCGGGCTAAAAGAGACCCAGTACTTC. As protein: CASSSRWTSGLKETQYF. The chain employs TRBV9 and TRBJ2-5; 11 bases fit TRBD2. The germline V gene has CDR1 SGDLS and CDR2 YYNGEE. The CDR3 consists of 17 residues. With 5 bases clipped from V and 3 bases from J, the junction kept 12 bases outside the gene matches.

This clonotype was recorded many times. The rearrangement uses TRBV6-5 and TRBJ1-2; 10 bases line up with TRBD1. Losses at the gene ends were 0 bases for V and 6 bases for J; bases not matched to a gene: 10. The CDR3 sequence is 17 residues long. Germline assignment: CDR1 MNHEY and CDR2 SVGAGI. This CDR3 reads CASSYSGSRTGGDGYTF. CDR3 nucleotides: TGTGCCAGCAGTTACTCGGGTTCAAGGACAGGGGGGGATGGCTACACCTTC.

This clonotype was recorded many times. The J gene is TRBJ2-5, the V gene TRBV12-3 or TRBV12-4, with 9 bases lining up with TRBD2. The J segment lost 1 base and the V segment lost 5 bases, leaving 8 bases of the junction unmatched. The CDR3 is 16 residues long. As DNA, the CDR3 is TGTGCCAGCAGTCGTTGGGTGACTAGCGGCCAAGAGACCCAGTACTTC. This translates into CASSRWVTSGQETQYF.

This clonotype was observed a handful of times. This chain links TRBV7-8 with TRBJ1-3; no definite D call. Trimming removed 5 bases from V and 2 bases from J, with 19 bases in between. Germline V lookup: CDR1 SGHVS, CDR2 FQNEAQ. The CDR3 covers 17 residues. The CDR3 nucleotides read TGTGCCAGCAGCCCCTACCCAATGACTGCGCCTGGAAACACCATATATTTT. This translates into CASSPYPMTAPGNTIYF.

This clonotype has only a few counts. The chain couples TRBV24-1 to TRBJ2-1, with TRBD1 as a possible D gene (6 bases). CDR1 is KGHDR, CDR2 SFDVKD, per germline. This CDR3 comprises 13 residues. Trimming took 5 bases from V and 6 from J, leaving 10 bases between them. CDR3 bases: TGTGCCACCAGTGCACCAGGGGCCAATGAGCAGTTCTTC. This encodes CATSAPGANEQFF.

This clonotype was detected many times. V gene TRBV11-3 combines with J gene TRBJ2-3, with D tentatively TRBD2 (6 bases). Germline V lookup: CDR1 SGHNT, CDR2 YENEEA. CDR3 length: 17 amino acids. With 2 bases removed from V and 7 bases from J, the gap between germline ends came to 22 bases. CDR3 nucleotide sequence: TGTGCCAGCAGCTTATTACCCCCGGGCCGGGGGAGAAATACGCAGTATTTT. Amino acids: CASSLLPPGRGRNTQYF. Variable domain in full (rest from reference TRBV11-3 and TRBJ2-3): EAGVVQSPRYKIIEKKQPVAFWCNPISGHNTLYWYLQNLGQGPELLIRYENEEAVDDSQLPKDRFSAERLKGVDSTLKIQPAELGDSAVYLCASSLLPPGRGRNTQYFGPGTRLTVL.

The sample holds a few counts of this clonotype. The chain employs TRBV7-9 and TRBJ2-1; TRBD2 matches at 8 bases. J lost 8 bases, V lost 5 bases, and 14 bases had no gene match. CDR3 length equals 16 residues. Germline lookup yields CDR1 SEHNR and CDR2 FQNEAQ (reference sequence). The CDR3 loop is CASSPKRESRVDEQFF. The CDR3 nucleotides read TGTGCCAGCAGCCCCAAGCGGGAGTCCCGTGTGGATGAGCAGTTCTTC.

The chain uses TRBV2 and TRBJ2-3, with TRBD2 matching 11 bases. The junction had 9 bases not matched to a gene; V was cut back by 3 bases and J by 4 bases. Per the germline V gene, CDR1 is SNHLY and CDR2 is FYNNEI. CDR3 length: 17 residues. CDR3 protein: CASSDEASGRRADTQYF. CDR3 in DNA: TGTGCCAGCAGTGATGAGGCTAGCGGGAGGAGAGCAGATACGCAGTATTTT.

The genes are TRBV20-1 and TRBJ2-7; 9 positions match TRBD2. With 0 bases clipped from V and 3 bases from J, the junction kept 12 bases outside the gene matches. Germline CDR1 reads DFQATT; CDR2 reads SNEGSKA (reference sequence). CDR3 length equals 17 residues. CDR3: CSARDVEVAGEIYEQYF. The DNA of the CDR3 is TGCAGTGCTAGAGATGTAGAGGTAGCGGGAGAGATCTACGAGCAGTACTTC.

The rearrangement links TRBV27 to TRBJ2-7; possible D gene TRBD1, 5 bases. Per the germline V gene, CDR1 is MNHEY and CDR2 is SMNVEV (reference sequence). CDR3 length: 13 residues. Trimming pared 4 bases from V and 7 bases from J, leaving 14 bases between. In DNA form, the CDR3 reads TGTGCCAGCAGTTGGGCCCAGGGTGGAGAGCAGTACTTC. As protein: CASSWAQGGEQYF.

V is TRBV13 and J is TRBJ1-1; D is undetermined. The CDR3 length is 12 residues. Germline-derived CDR1 and CDR2 are PRHDT and FYEKMQ (reference sequence). Deletions cut 0 bases from V and 11 bases from J, with 10 bases between. The DNA of the CDR3 is TGTGCCAGCAGCTTAGGTGGGCCACGGGCTTTCTTT. It codes for CASSLGGPRAFF. Looking up the rest from reference TRBV13 and TRBJ1-1 gives the full variable domain: AAGVIQSPRHLIKEKRETATLKCYPIPRHDTVYWYQQGPGQDPQFLISFYEKMQSDKGSIPDRFSAQQFSDYHSELNMSSLELGDSALYFCASSLGGPRAFFGQGTRLTVV.

On this clonotype itself: A single base separates this from a much larger clone, so it may be a read error. The genes are TRBV3-1 and TRBJ2-1; D perhaps matches TRBD2 (5 bases). The germline V gene encodes CDR1 LGHDT and CDR2 YNNKEL (reference sequence). This CDR3 has 15 residues. In DNA, the CDR3 is TGTGCCAGCGGCCAAGAGCAGTTTGGGAGTTATGAGCAGTTCTTC. It is translated as CASGQEQFGSYEQFF.

This clonotype was counted a few times. The germline gene is not matched at one end of the junction; a read error may be the cause. This chain links TRBV7-9 with TRBJ2-1, with 9 positions matching TRBD1. Germline loops: CDR1 SEHNR, CDR2 FQNEAQ (reference sequence). The CDR3 runs 15 residues. The CDR3: CASSFRDRVYYEQFF. CDR3 sequence (DNA): TGTGCCAGCAGCTTCCGGGACAGGGTCTACTATGAGCAGTTCTTC.

This clonotype was observed a single time. V usage is TRBV24-1 and J usage is TRBJ2-5, with D possibly TRBD1 on 6 matching bases. Germline CDR1 is KGHDR and CDR2 is SFDVKD. With 3 bases removed from V and 2 bases from J, the gap between germline ends came to 12 bases. The CDR3 has 15 amino acids. The CDR3 sequence is CATSDPRTAQETQYF. The CDR3 region has the DNA TGTGCCACCAGTGATCCCCGGACAGCGCAAGAGACCCAGTACTTC.

This clonotype was seen ten or more times. V gene TRBV9 combines with J gene TRBJ1-2; D is ambiguous. The CDR3 runs to 14 residues. CDR1 SGDLS and CDR2 YYNGEE come from the germline V gene. V gave up 0 bases and J gave up 4 bases, with 10 bases separating them. The CDR3: CASSVGRESYGYTF. CDR3 coding DNA: TGTGCCAGCAGCGTAGGGCGGGAGAGCTATGGCTACACCTTC.